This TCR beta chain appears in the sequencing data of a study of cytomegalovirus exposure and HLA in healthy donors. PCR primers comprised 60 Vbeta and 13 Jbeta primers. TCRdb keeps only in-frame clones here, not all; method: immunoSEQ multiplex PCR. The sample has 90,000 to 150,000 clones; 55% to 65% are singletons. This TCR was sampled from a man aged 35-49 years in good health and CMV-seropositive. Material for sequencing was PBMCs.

The CDR3 reads CASSFRFGQDEAFF. CDR3 coding DNA: TGTGCCAGCAGTTTTAGATTTGGACAGGACGAAGCTTTCTTT. The rearrangement uses TRBV28 and TRBJ1-1, with TRBD1 matching 7 bases. Germline V gene data show CDR1 as MDHEN and CDR2 as SYDVKM. The trim removed 3 bases at V and 8 bases at J, leaving 9 bases unmatched. This CDR3 has 14 amino acids.